This record looks at one T cell receptor beta chain sequence and its context. The CDR3 sequence is 15 residues long. CDR1 is KGHSH, CDR2 LQKENI, per germline. V shed 3 bases and J 2 bases; nucleotides not matched to a gene: 4. These data come from a study of human versus mouse CDR3 diversity and MHC coevolution. Study-level background: The immunoSEQ assay reportedly detects one in 200,000 T cells. Between about 0.6 x 10^7 and 1.8 x 10^7 valid reads came from each sample.

This table comes from immunoSEQ multiplex PCR, and its TCRdb copy is limited to in-frame clones, with some not included. The table shows roughly 80,000 clones, with 80% to 95% occurring only once. Naive CD4 T cells were sorted as CD45RO-negative, CD62L-positive. This receptor was obtained from a person aged 25-75 years in good health. Sequenced sample: naive CD4+ T cells from blood. Indicated subset: CD45RO-negative CD62L-positive naive CD4 T cells. The chain joins TRBV18 to TRBJ1-5; the match to TRBD1 covers 7 bases. The chain's CDR3 is CASSPSGTGNQPQHF. Here the CDR3 DNA reads TGTGCCAGCTCACCCTCCGGGACAGGCAATCAGCCCCAGCATTTT.